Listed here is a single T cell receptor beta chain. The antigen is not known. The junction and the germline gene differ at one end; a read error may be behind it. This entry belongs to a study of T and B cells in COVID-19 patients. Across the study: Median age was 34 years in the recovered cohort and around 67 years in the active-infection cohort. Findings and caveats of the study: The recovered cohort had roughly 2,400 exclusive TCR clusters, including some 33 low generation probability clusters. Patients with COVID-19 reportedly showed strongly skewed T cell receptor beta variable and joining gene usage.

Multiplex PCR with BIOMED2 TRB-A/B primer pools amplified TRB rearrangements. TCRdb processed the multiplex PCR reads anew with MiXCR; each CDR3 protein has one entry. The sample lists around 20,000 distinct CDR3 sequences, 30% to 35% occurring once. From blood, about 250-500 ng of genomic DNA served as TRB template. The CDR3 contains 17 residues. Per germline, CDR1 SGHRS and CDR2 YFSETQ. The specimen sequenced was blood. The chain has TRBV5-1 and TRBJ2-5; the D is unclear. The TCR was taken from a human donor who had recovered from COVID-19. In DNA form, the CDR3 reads TGTGCCAGCAGCTTGGAAGGGTTCATGATCGGTATGGAGACCCAGTACTTC. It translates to CASSLEGFMIGMETQYF. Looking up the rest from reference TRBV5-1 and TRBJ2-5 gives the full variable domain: KAGVTQTPRYLIKTRGQQVTLSCSPISGHRSVSWYQQTPGQGLQFLFEYFSETQRNKGNFPGRFSGRQFSNSRSEMNVSTLELGDSALYLCASSLEGFMIGMETQYFGPGTRLLVL.